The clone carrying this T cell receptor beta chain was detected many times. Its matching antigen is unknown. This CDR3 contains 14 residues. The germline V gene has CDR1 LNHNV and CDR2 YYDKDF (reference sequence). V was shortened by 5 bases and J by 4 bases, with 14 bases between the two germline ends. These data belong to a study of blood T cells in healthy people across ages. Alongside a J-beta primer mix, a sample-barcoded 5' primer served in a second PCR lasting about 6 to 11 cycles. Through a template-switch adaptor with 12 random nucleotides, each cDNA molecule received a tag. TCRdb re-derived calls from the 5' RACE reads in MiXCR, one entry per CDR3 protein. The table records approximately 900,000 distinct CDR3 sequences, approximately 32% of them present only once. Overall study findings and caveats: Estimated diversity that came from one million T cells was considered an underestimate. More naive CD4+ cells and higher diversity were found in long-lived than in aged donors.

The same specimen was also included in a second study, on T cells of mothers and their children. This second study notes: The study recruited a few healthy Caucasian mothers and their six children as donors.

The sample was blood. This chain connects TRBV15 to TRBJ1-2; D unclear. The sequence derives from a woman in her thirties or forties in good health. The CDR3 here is CATSSGSRGYGYTF. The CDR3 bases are TGTGCCACCAGCTCGGGTTCGCGGGGCTATGGCTACACCTTC.